This is a list of T cell receptor beta chains from one sample in a study of early T cells in non-severe SARS-CoV-2 infection. TCRdb independently ran MiXCR on the 5' RACE reads; one entry per CDR3 protein. The sample records tens of thousands of distinct CDR3 sequences, over 3% being singletons. The sequenced sample was whole blood. The source is an adult who was a healthcare worker with PCR-confirmed SARS-CoV-2 infection or an uninfected control (not recorded which). Each CDR3 is given with its conserved first and last residue. The D gene is left open where the match is weak. The size entry is marked missing in some rows and otherwise reads once, few, many or a size class.

clone size	V gene	D gene	J gene	CDR3 protein	CDR3 DNA
-	TRBV7-3	-	TRBJ2-2	CASSRDFNTGELFF	TGTGCCAGCAGCCGGGACTTCAACACCGGGGAGCTGTTTTTT
-	TRBV5-4	-	TRBJ2-4	CASSFSSTGRDIQYF	TGTGCCAGCAGCTTTAGCTCGACGGGCAGGGACATTCAGTACTTC
many	TRBV12-3/TRBV12-4	-	TRBJ2-1	CASRRGPSGSSYNEQFF	TGTGCCAGCAGACGTGGACCCTCAGGAAGCTCCTACAATGAGCAGTTCTTC
many	TRBV12-3/TRBV12-4	-	TRBJ2-1	CATSRSDYNEQFF	TGTGCCACCTCGAGATCTGATTACAATGAGCAGTTCTTC
many	TRBV27	-	TRBJ2-7	CASSLNQGEDEQYF	TGTGCCAGCAGTTTAAATCAGGGTGAGGACGAGCAGTACTTC
few	TRBV29-1	TRBD1	TRBJ2-7	CSGVLDRAPHEQYF	TGCAGCGGTGTCTTGGACAGGGCGCCTCACGAGCAGTACTTC
many	TRBV6-6	-	TRBJ2-7	CASTQSYEQYF	TGTGCCAGCACCCAGTCCTACGAGCAGTACTTC
many	TRBV7-6	-	TRBJ2-1	CASSPRVMRSEQFF	TGTGCCAGCAGCCCGAGAGTAATGAGGTCTGAGCAGTTCTTC
few	TRBV30	-	TRBJ2-2	CAWSALPGTSNTGELFF	TGTGCCTGGAGTGCCCTGCCCGGGACCTCGAACACCGGGGAGCTGTTTTTT
many	TRBV20-1	TRBD2	TRBJ2-1	CSASSLGGDYNEQFF	TGCAGTGCTAGCTCTCTCGGGGGGGACTACAATGAGCAGTTCTTC
many	TRBV7-9	-	TRBJ1-1	CASSSLEVTEAFF	TGTGCCAGCAGCTCCCTCGAGGTCACTGAAGCTTTCTTT
many	TRBV10-1	-	TRBJ1-4	CANMDRRNEKLFF	TGCGCCAACATGGACAGAAGAAATGAAAAACTGTTTTTT